This entry describes one TCR beta chain. This clone occurred a few times. The antigen it recognizes is unknown. Base qualities are not at hand, and no much larger clone is one base apart. Using the deep immunoSEQ assay, multiplex PCR amplified TCR CDR3 regions from genomic DNA. Extracted genomic DNA from each cell subset was spread evenly across all wells of several immunoSEQ 96-well plates, with each plate serving as a replicate. For sorted subsets, roughly 200 ng of genomic DNA, equivalent to 25,000 to 30,000 T cell genomes, went into each replicate PCR. Purified libraries were quantified with a Qubit 3.0 fluorometer, sized on a Bioanalyzer 2100, and re-quantified with the KAPA Library Quantification kit. A separate single-read 150-cycle Illumina NextSeq 550 flow cell was used to sequence each immunoSEQ 96-well plate. As for the authors' bioinformatics: Because only junctional sequences without quality scores were contained in the immunoSEQ output, filtering matching that applied to full-length reads could not be performed. Sequences were annotated with PyIR, a Python wrapper for IgBLAST v1.9, and V/J genes and CDR3 were assigned using IMGT germline references. Any read was removed if the V/J assignment was weak (E-value above 1e-6), the CDR3 was missing, or the read contained stop codons, out-of-frame junctions, or ambiguous translated residues. V3J clonotypes were defined as sequences sharing the same inferred V gene, J gene, and CDR3 amino acid sequence. The percentage overlap between two repertoires was calculated by dividing the number of shared unique clonotypes by the size of the smaller repertoire. Richness of each repertoire was evaluated using RTK rarefaction, the Chao1 estimator, and Recon v2.1 estimates of unobserved clonotypes. Generation probabilities for all TCRbeta clonotypes obtained by the gDNA method from a few donors were computed using OLGA. This is the immuneACCESS table as TCRdb keeps it, with only in-frame sequences that have V and J called. A part of the clones is gone; compared with another copy, unresolved V genes explain less than half, and the rest is unexplained. Clone size and V and J calls were adopted from that table, with D and trimming inferred from the DNA. The sample contains 640,000 or so clones, less than 80% of them found a single time. The ten largest clones add up to about 1.7% of the sample.

The donors were healthy, HIV-negative adults who had no recently reported acute infections or vaccinations. All donors were Caucasian adults living in Nashville, Tennessee, USA. CD4+ T cells were enriched by magnetic negative selection, after which naive cells were positively selected on CD45RA and the negative fraction was taken as the memory subset. Blood was obtained by leukapheresis, after which PBMCs were separated by Ficoll-Histopaque density gradient centrifugation and cryopreserved in liquid nitrogen vapor phase. Analytical flow cytometry was used to check the purity and quantity of each magnetically sorted T cell population. From each sorted fraction, genomic DNA was isolated and quantified by UV absorbance on a Nanodrop 2000c. This sample stems from a study of shared clonotypes between healthy human individuals (dated by TCRdb to 2019 to 2021). Study-level background: The cohort comprised two women and a few men aged 18 to 49 years. For each donor, CD4 naive and CD4 memory were each run on three plates, CD8 naive on two plates, and CD8 memory on one plate. To estimate repertoire size and how much clonotypes are shared between individuals, the study performed deep sequencing of blood TCR repertoires from roughly five healthy adults. Different laboratories and diverse techniques were used to prepare libraries and sequence TCR repertoires, to increase sequencing depth and limit assay-specific biases. Between about 0.8 and 9 billion PBMCs per donor were obtained by leukapheresis.

Broad study findings and their caveats: Pairwise subsampling indicated that sequencing depth was expected to affect the degree of clonotype sharing among donors. Even with the large sequencing depth, rarefaction of the sorted-subset datasets indicated that sequencing was incomplete. Because the study included only a small number of donors, the genetic and exposure-history diversity represented was limited. Larger estimated clonotype richness was generally found for naive subsets than for memory subsets. Sampling was restricted to blood, and TCR repertoires in tissue are likely to differ from TCR repertoires in blood. When a handful of donors were compared, the shared fraction of clonotypes was around 4.6% for naive CD4, roughly 3.4% for naive CD8, about 2.4% for memory CD4, and 0.3% to 0.5% for memory CD8. Higher generation probabilities were observed for clonotypes shared by all four sorted-subset donors than for non-shared clonotypes.

Trimming takes 3 bases from V and 2 bases from J, and the germline ends sit 18 bases apart. The CDR3 has 17 amino acids, counting the end cysteine and phenylalanine. The only DNA kept is the CDR3, 51 bases in frame from the first base. CDR1 and CDR2 (KGHSH, LQKENI) derive from the germline V gene. This TCR was sampled from a young woman in good health. Material: memory CD4+ T cells sorted from blood. The cell subset or site label corresponds to: CD45RA-negative fraction. The chain couples TRBV18 to TRBJ2-3, with an unclear D gene assignment. The encoded CDR3 is CASSPRLDSRFTDTQYF. The DNA sequence follows: TGTGCCAGCTCACCCAGGCTAGACTCCCGATTCACAGATACGCAGTATTTT.